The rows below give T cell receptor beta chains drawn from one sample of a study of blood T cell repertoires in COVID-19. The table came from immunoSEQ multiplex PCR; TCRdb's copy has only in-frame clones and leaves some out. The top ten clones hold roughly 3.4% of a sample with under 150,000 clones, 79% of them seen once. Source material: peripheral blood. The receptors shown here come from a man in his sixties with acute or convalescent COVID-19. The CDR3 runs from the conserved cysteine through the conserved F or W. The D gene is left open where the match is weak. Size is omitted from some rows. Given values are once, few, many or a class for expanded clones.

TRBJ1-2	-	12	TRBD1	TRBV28	TGTGCCAGCAGTTGGACAGGGCGAGGCTACACCTTC	CASSWTGRGYTF
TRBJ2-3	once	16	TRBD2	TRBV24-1	TGTGCCACCAGTGATATGACTAGCGGGTACACAGATACGCAGTATTTT	CATSDMTSGYTDTQYF
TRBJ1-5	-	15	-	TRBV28	TGTGCCAGCAGTTTGCCACGCTATAGCAATCAGCCCCAGCATTTT	CASSLPRYSNQPQHF
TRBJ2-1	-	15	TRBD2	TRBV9	TGTGCCAGCAGCGTGATAGCGGGAGGGGGTAATGAGCAGTTCTTC	CASSVIAGGGNEQFF
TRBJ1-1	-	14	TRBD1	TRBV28	TGTGCCAGCATCGAGGGGGCTATGAACACTGAAGCTTTCTTT	CASIEGAMNTEAFF
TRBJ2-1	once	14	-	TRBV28	TGTGCCAGCAGTTTACTAGCGAAGGGCAATGAGCAGTTCTTC	CASSLLAKGNEQFF
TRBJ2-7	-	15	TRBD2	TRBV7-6	TGTGCCAGCAGCCCAAGGACTAGCGCAGACTACGAGCAGTACTTC	CASSPRTSADYEQYF
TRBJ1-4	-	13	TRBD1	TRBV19	TGTGCCAGTATGGACAGGGCCAGCGAAAAACTGTTTTTT	CASMDRASEKLFF
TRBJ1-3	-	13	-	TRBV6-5	TGTGCCAGCACCGGACTTCCTAGGGACACCATATATTTT	CASTGLPRDTIYF
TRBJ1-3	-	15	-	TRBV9	TGTGCCAGCAGCCCCCCCGCCAGTTCACCTGACACCATATATTTT	CASSPPASSPDTIYF
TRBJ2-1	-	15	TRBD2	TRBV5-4	TGTGCCAGCAGCTTGGGGACTAGCGCATACAATGAGCAGTTCTTC	CASSLGTSAYNEQFF
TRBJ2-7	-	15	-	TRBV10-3	TGTGCCATCAGTGAGTCGGGGACATCAGTCTCCGAGCAGTACTTC	CAISESGTSVSEQYF
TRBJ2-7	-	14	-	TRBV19	TGTGCCAGTAGTACAGGGTTAAGCTCCTACGAGCAGTACTTC	CASSTGLSSYEQYF
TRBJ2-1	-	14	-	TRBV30	TGTGCCTGGAGGGCCGGGAGCTCCTACAATGAGCAGTTCTTC	CAWRAGSSYNEQFF
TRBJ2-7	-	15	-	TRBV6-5	TGTGCCAGCAGATTCCCGGGGGTCGGATTCTACGAGCAGTACTTC	CASRFPGVGFYEQYF
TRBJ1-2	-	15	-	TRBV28	TGTGCCAGCAGTCCCGGGGGGGAAGCGGTCTATGGCTACACCTTC	CASSPGGEAVYGYTF
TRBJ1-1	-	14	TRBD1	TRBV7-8	TGTGCCAGCAGCCGAGACAGGGGAAAATCTGAAGCTTTCTTT	CASSRDRGKSEAFF
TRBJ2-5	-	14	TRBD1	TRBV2	TGTGCCAGGTCAGGGGGCGTCTTGCAAGAGACCCAGTACTTC	CARSGGVLQETQYF
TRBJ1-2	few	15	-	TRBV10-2	TGCGCCAGCAGTGAGTCCGTTGGGGGCGCAAATGGCTACACCTTC	CASSESVGGANGYTF
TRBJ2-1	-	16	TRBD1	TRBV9	TGTGCCAGCAGTAACTCTCCGGGACAGGGGCGCAATGAGCAGTTCTTC	CASSNSPGQGRNEQFF
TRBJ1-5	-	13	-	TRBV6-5	TGTGCCACCAGGACACCCAGCAATCAGCCCCAGCATTTT	CATRTPSNQPQHF
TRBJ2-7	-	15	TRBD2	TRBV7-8	TGTGCCAGCAGCCAAACTAGCGGAAGCTCCTACGAGCAGTACTTC	CASSQTSGSSYEQYF
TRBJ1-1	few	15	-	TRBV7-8	TGTGCCAGCAGCCCCAGGGGCGCCATGAACACTGAAGCTTTCTTT	CASSPRGAMNTEAFF
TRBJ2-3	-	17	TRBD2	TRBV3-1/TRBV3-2	TGTGCCAGCAGCCCATTAACTAGCGGGAGTCCGACAGATACGCAGTATTTT	CASSPLTSGSPTDTQYF
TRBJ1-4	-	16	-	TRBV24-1	TGTGCCACCAGTGACGCCAGCGGGGGTCTTAATGAAAAACTGTTTTTT	CATSDASGGLNEKLFF
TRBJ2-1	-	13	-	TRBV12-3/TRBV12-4	TGTGCCAGCACTCAGGATGCCTACAATGAGCAGTTCTTC	CASTQDAYNEQFF
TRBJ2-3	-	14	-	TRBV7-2	TGTGCCAGCAGCTTAACGAGGTCCACAGATACGCAGTATTTT	CASSLTRSTDTQYF
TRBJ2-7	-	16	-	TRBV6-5	TGTGCCAGCAGTTACTCGAGGCAATTGGGTTACTACGAGCAGTACTTC	CASSYSRQLGYYEQYF
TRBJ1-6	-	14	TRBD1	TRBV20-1	TGCAGTGCTGGTGATGACAGGGAGAATTCACCCCTCCACTTT	CSAGDDRENSPLHF
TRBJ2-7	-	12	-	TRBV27	TGTGCCAGCAATCGCACACCCTACGAGCAGTACTTC	CASNRTPYEQYF
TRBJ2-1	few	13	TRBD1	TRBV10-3	TGTGCCACCTCACCAGGGACAGACAATGAGCAGTTCTTC	CATSPGTDNEQFF
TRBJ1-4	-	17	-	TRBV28	TGTGCCAGCAGTTTATGGGGGCGGGGAAGAACATATGAAAAACTGTTTTTT	CASSLWGRGRTYEKLFF
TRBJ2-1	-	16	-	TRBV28	TGTGCCAGCAGTTCAGGGACAGGGACGACTAGCGCGGGGGAGTTCTTC	CASSSGTGTTSAGEFF
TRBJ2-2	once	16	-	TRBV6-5	TGTGCCAGCAGTTACTTTCGGCGGGGCGGCACCGGGGAGCTGTTTTTT	CASSYFRRGGTGELFF
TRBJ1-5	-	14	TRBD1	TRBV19	TGTGCCGCTAGGACAGGGGCAAGCAATCAGCCCCAGCATTTT	CAARTGASNQPQHF
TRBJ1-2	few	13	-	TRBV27	TGTGCCAGCAGTTCCTCCGGGGAATATGGCTACACCTTC	CASSSSGEYGYTF
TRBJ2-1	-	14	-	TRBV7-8	TGTGCCAGCAGCCGTATGGGAGCAGGCAATGAGCAGTTCTTC	CASSRMGAGNEQFF
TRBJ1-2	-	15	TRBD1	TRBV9	TGTGCCAGCAGCGCCGCGACAGGGGGAATCGTAGGCTACACCTTC	CASSAATGGIVGYTF
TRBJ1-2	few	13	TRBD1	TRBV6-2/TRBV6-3	TGTGCCAGCAGTCCCCAGACAGGGGGCAGCTACACCTTC	CASSPQTGGSYTF
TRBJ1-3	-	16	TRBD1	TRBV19	TGTGCCAGTAGTGCCGGGACAGAAATCTCTGGAAACACCATATATTTT	CASSAGTEISGNTIYF
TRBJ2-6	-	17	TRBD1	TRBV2	TGTGCCAGCTGTGGCGACAGGGTGCACCCTGGGGCCAACGTCCTGACTTTC	CASCGDRVHPGANVLTF
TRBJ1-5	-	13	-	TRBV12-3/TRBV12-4	TGTGCCAGCAGTCCAGGCGCCGGGGGGCCCCAGCATTTT	CASSPGAGGPQHF
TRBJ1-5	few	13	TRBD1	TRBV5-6	TGTGCCAGCAGCTTGGGACAGGGTCAGCCCCAGCATTTT	CASSLGQGQPQHF
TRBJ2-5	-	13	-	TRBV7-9	TGTGCCAGCAGCTTAGATGCGATGGAGACCCAGTACTTC	CASSLDAMETQYF
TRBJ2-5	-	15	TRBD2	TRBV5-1	TGCGCCCGCAGCCGCCGCGGGGCGGGGGGGGCGACCCAGTACTTC	CARSRRGAGGATQYF
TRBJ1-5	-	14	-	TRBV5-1	TGCGCCAGCAGCCTCGGACAACCGAATCAGCCCCAGCATTTT	CASSLGQPNQPQHF
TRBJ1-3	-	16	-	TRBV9	TGTGCCAGCAGCGTAGATTCAGGCGCCTCTGGAAACACCATATATTTT	CASSVDSGASGNTIYF
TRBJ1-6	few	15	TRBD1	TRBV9	TGTGCCAGCAGCGCTTCCGGGACAGGGAATTCACCCCTCCACTTT	CASSASGTGNSPLHF
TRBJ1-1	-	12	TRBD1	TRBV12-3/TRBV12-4	TGTGCCAGCAGTTTACGGACAGGCGGAGCTTTCTTT	CASSLRTGGAFF
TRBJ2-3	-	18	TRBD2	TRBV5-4	TGTGCCAGCAGCTTACCGGGACTAGCGGGAGGTAGCACAGATACGCAGTATTTT	CASSLPGLAGGSTDTQYF
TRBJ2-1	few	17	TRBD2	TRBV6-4	TGTGCCAGCAGTGTTGTAGCGGGAGCGGGGAATAACAATGAGCAGTTCTTC	CASSVVAGAGNNNEQFF
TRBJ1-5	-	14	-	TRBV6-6	TGTGCCAGCAGTTACTCGCCAGGAGGACAGCCCCAGCATTTT	CASSYSPGGQPQHF
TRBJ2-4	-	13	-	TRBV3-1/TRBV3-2	TGTGCCAGCAGCAGACAAGGCTGGAACATTCAGTACTTC	CASSRQGWNIQYF
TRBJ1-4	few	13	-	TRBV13	TGTGCCAGCAGCTTACGGGGAGAGGAAAAACTGTTTTTT	CASSLRGEEKLFF
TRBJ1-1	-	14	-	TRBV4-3	TGCGCCAGCAGCCAGGGGGGAGAGGACACTGAAGCTTTCTTT	CASSQGGEDTEAFF
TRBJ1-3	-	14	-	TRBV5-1	TGCGCCAGCAGCACCTCCGGGGCTGGAAACACCATATATTTT	CASSTSGAGNTIYF
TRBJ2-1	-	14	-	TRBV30	TGTGCCTGGTCTGTCGGAGGAAGTCACAATGAGCAGTTCTTC	CAWSVGGSHNEQFF
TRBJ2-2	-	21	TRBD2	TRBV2	TGTGCCAGCAGTGAGCCCGGCCTAACTAGCGGGAAACTGACTCACACCGGGGAGCTGTTTTTT	CASSEPGLTSGKLTHTGELFF
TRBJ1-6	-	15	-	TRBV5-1	TGCGCCAGCACCCAGGGGACGGCGGATAATTCACCCCTCCACTTT	CASTQGTADNSPLHF
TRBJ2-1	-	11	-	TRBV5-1	TGCGCCTGCGGCCGGGGGAATGAGCAGTTCTTC	CACGRGNEQFF